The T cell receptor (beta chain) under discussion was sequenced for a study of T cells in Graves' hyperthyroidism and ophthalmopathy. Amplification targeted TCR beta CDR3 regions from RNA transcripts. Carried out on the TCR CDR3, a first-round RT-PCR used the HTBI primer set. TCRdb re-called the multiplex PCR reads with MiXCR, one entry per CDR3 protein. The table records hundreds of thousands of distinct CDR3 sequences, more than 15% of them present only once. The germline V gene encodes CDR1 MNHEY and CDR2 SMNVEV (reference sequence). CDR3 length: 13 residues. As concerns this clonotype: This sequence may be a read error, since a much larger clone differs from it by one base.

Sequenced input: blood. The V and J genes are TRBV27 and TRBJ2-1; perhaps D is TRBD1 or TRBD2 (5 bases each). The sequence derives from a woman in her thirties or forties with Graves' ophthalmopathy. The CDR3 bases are TGTGCCAGCGGCGAGACGGGGCACAATGCGCAGTTCTTC. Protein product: CASGETGHNAQFF.